This TCR beta chain was retrieved from a study of blood T cell repertoires in COVID-19 (dated by TCRdb to 2018 to 2020). About the investigation overall: Samples from collaborators originated in the United States, Italy and Spain and spanned both the acute and convalescent phases of COVID-19. The material from the prospective study consisted of cDNA or gDNA derived from T cells, B-cell-depleted T cells, or PBMCs. Deeply sampled blood TCRbeta repertoires from subjects exposed to, actively infected with, or recovered from COVID-19 were included in the dataset. The repertoires were made available in a free public database intended to serve as a resource for research on the immune response to SARS-CoV-2. The samples were drawn from two sources: the first 160 participants of the ongoing ImmuneRACE study, and 1,000 to 1,500 subjects contributed by 6 global collaborators. The sample metadata nearly always contained a de-identified subject ID, COVID-19 status, age in years and sex. HLA class I and class II types, where available, came from metadata supplied by the sample provider rather than from assay-based typing. Findings and caveats that apply to the study as a whole: The amount of clinical and demographic metadata varied by source and participant and was provided uncurated.

Of note for this clone: Its antigen remains unidentified. Qualities for individual bases were not recorded, and no much larger clone is one base off.

Collaborating institutions collected whole blood in K2EDTA tubes following their own protocols. For TCRbeta analysis, collaborators shipped samples as frozen whole blood, isolated PBMCs, or DNA extracted from either of those sample types. The immunoSEQ Assay, a bias-controlled multiplex PCR, was used to amplify TCRbeta CDR3 regions from genomic DNA. Processing in the source paper ran as follows. The number of nucleated cells in each sample was estimated from the amplification of reference gene primers within the assay. To quantify the absolute abundance of each unique TCRbeta CDR3 rearrangement, sequence reads were collapsed and filtered. Productive Simpson clonality was computed per sample as the square root of Simpson's diversity index over productive rearrangements. TCRdb limited this immuneACCESS table to in-frame rearrangements with V and J called. A share of clones is missing; checked studies link under half to unresolved V genes, and the rest is unexplained. The V and J calls and the clone size are those of that table, but D and trimming were determined from the DNA. The sample includes 310,000 or so clones, with around 86% observed a single time. The biggest ten clones account for 1% of the sample.

CDR1 and CDR2 were assigned from the germline V gene as SNHLY and FYNNEI. Germline trimming: 5 bases from V, 4 bases from J; junction bases outside gene matches: 8. The CDR3 runs 16 amino acids, cysteine and phenylalanine included. The sequence is cut down to CDR3 DNA, 48 bases in frame from base 1. The sequence links TRBV2 to TRBJ1-2, with TRBD1 identical over 12 junction bases. The receptor's source is a man in his fifties or sixties with active or convalescent COVID-19. Sequencing was performed on peripheral blood. CDR3 region: CASSYRDRGLGYGYTF. The DNA sequence is given as TGTGCCAGCAGTTACCGGGACAGGGGGCTCGGCTATGGCTACACCTTC.